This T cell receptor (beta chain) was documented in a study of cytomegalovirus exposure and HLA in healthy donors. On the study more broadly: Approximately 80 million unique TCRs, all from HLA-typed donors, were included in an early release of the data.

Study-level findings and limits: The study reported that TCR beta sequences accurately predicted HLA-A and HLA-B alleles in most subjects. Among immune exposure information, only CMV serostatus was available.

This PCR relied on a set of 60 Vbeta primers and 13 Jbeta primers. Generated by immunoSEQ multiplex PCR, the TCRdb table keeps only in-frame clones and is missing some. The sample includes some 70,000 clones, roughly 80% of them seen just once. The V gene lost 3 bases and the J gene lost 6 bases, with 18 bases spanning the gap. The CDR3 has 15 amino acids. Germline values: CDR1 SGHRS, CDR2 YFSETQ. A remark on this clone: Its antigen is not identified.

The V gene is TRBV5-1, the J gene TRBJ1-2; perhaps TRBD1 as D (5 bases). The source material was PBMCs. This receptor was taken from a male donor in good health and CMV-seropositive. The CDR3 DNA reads TGCGCCAGCAGCTCTTGGGATGGCAGGGCTAATGGCTACACCTTC. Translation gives CASSSWDGRANGYTF.